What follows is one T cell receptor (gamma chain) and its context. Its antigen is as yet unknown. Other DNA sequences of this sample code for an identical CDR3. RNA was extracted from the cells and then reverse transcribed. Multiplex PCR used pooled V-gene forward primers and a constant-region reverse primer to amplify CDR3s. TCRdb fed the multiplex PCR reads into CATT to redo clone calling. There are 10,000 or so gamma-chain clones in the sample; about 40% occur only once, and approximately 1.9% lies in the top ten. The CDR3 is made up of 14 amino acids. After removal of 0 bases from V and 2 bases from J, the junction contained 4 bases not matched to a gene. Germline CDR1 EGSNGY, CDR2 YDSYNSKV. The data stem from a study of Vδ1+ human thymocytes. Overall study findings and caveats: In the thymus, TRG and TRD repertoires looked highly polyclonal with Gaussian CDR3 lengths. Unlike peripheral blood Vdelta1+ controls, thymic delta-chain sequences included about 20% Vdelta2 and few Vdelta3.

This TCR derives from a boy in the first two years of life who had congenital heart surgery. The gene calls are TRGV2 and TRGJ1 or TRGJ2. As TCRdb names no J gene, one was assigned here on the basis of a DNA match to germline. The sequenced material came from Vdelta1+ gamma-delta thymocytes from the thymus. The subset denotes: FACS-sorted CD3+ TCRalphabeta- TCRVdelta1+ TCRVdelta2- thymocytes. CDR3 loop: CATWDGPDYYKKLF. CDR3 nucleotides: TGTGCCACCTGGGACGGGCCCGATTATTATAAGAAACTCTTT.